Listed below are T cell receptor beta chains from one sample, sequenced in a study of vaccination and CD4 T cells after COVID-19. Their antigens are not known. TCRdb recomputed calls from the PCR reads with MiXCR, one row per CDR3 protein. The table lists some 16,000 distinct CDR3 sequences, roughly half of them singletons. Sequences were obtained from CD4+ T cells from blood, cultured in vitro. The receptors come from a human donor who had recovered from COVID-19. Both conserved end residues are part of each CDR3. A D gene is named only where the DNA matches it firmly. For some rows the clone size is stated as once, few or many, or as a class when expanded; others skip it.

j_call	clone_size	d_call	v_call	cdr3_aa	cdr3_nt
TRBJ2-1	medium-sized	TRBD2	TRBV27	CASSPTGSGRWVEQFF	TGTGCCAGCAGTCCCACGGGTAGCGGGAGATGGGTTGAGCAGTTCTTC
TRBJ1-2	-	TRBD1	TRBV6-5	CASSSWTGNYGYTF	TGTGCCAGCAGTTCCTGGACAGGGAACTATGGCTACACCTTC
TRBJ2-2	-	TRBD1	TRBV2	CASIGTGWTGELFF	TGTGCCAGCATCGGGACAGGGTGGACCGGGGAGCTGTTTTTT
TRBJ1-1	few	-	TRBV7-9	CASSVDMGIAEAFF	TGTGCCAGCAGCGTAGACATGGGTATCGCTGAAGCTTTCTTT
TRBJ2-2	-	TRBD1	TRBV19	CASGDRGLNTGELFF	TGTGCCAGTGGGGACAGGGGGCTAAACACCGGGGAGCTGTTTTTT
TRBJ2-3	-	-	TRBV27	CASSLSSTDTQYF	TGTGCCAGCAGTTTAAGCTCCACAGATACGCAGTATTTT
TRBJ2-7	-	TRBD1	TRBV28	CASSHRDSGNF	TGTGCCAGCAGTCATAGGGACAGTGGTAACTTC
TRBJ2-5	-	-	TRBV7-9	CASSFGGETQYF	TGTGCCAGCAGCTTTGGGGGGGAGACCCAGTACTTC
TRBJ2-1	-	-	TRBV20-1	CSARLVPNEQFF	TGCAGTGCTAGGTTAGTCCCGAATGAGCAGTTCTTC
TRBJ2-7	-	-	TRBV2	CASGLERAGEQYF	TGTGCCAGTGGCCTGGAGCGAGCCGGCGAGCAGTACTTC
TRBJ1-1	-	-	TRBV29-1	CSVRQGMNTEAFF	TGCAGCGTAAGGCAGGGGATGAACACTGAAGCTTTCTTT
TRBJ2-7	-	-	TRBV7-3	CASSLDSGGTYEQYF	TGTGCCAGCAGCTTAGACAGTGGAGGCACCTACGAGCAGTACTTC
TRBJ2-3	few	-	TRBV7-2	CASSLGGASTDTQYF	TGTGCCAGCAGCTTAGGCGGGGCTAGCACAGATACGCAGTATTTT
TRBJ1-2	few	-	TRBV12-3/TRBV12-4	CASSLSIAVKPYGYTF	TGTGCCAGCAGTTTGAGTATTGCAGTGAAACCCTATGGCTACACCTTC
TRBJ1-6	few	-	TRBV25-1	CASSESQTGNSPLHF	TGTGCCAGCAGTGAAAGTCAGACTGGGAATTCACCCCTCCACTTT
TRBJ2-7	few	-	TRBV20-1	CSASRDASYEQYF	TGCAGTGCCAGCCGGGACGCCTCCTACGAGCAGTACTTC
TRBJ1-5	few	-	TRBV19	CASSIDAQSPGPQHF	TGTGCCAGTAGTATAGATGCCCAGTCTCCAGGGCCCCAGCATTTT
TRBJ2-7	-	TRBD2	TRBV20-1	CSARNRVTSGGAASYEQYF	TGCAGTGCTAGAAATAGGGTAACTAGCGGGGGGGCGGCGTCCTACGAGCAGTACTTC
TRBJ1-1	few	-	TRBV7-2	CASSLDSYEAFF	TGTGCCAGCAGCCTGGACAGCTATGAAGCTTTCTTT
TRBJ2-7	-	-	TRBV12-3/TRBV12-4	CASTRDEALYEQYF	TGTGCCAGCACCCGGGACGAGGCTCTCTACGAGCAGTACTTC
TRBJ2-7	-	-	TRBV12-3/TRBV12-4	CASSFEAFAYEQYF	TGTGCCAGCAGTTTCGAGGCCTTCGCCTACGAGCAGTACTTC
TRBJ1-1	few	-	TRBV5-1	CASSLETGEAFF	TGCGCCAGCAGCTTGGAGACGGGCGAAGCTTTCTTT
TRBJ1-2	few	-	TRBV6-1	CASGTGTYLGYTF	TGTGCCAGCGGTACAGGGACTTATTTGGGCTACACCTTC
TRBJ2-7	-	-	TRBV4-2	CASSRFQGTGYEQYF	TGTGCCAGCAGCCGATTTCAGGGAACCGGCTACGAGCAGTACTTC
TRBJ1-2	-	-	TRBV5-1	CASSLEGGEYGYTF	TGCGCCAGCAGCTTGGAAGGAGGGGAATATGGCTACACCTTC
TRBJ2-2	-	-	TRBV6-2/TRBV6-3	CASLGAPNTGELFF	TGTGCCAGCTTAGGGGCGCCGAACACCGGGGAGCTGTTTTTT
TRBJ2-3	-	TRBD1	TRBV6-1	CASSARDRGFTDTQYF	TGTGCCAGCAGTGCCCGGGACAGGGGTTTCACAGATACGCAGTATTTT
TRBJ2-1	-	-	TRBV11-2	CASSFGGRRGVEQFF	TGTGCCAGCAGCTTCGGGGGAAGACGAGGCGTCGAGCAGTTCTTC
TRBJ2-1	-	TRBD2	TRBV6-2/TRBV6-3	CASSSTSGVYNEQFF	TGTGCCAGCAGTTCGACTAGCGGGGTCTACAATGAGCAGTTCTTC
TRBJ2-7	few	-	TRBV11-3	CASSLDPDRAYEQYF	TGTGCCAGCAGCTTAGATCCTGACAGAGCCTACGAGCAGTACTTC
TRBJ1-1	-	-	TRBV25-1	CASRPSQGEAFF	TGTGCCAGCAGGCCCTCCCAGGGTGAAGCTTTCTTT
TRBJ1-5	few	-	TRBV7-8	CASSLESNQPQHF	TGTGCCAGCAGCTTAGAGAGCAATCAGCCCCAGCATTTT
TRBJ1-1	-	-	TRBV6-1	CASSPSLRGASEAFF	TGTGCCAGCAGTCCTTCCCTCAGGGGCGCTTCTGAAGCTTTCTTT